The 6 T cell receptor beta chains reported below all come from one sample, sequenced in a study of lymphopenia after photon versus proton radiotherapy. Sequencing was performed with immunoSEQ multiplex PCR; in TCRdb, only in-frame clones are kept and a portion is missing. The table shows about 7,500 clones, with about nine tenths occurring only once. Sequencing used peripheral blood, obtained from a patient treated with photon-based radiotherapy. The source is a woman aged 65 to 85 with pancreatic cancer.

The chain has TRBV4-3 and TRBJ1-6; 9 positions match TRBD1. Unmatched junction bases numbered 4, after V lost 0 bases and J lost 7 bases. The CDR3 extends over 16 amino acids. Germline CDR1 is LGHNA and CDR2 is YSLEER. The CDR3 bases are TGCGCCAGCAGCCAAGAAGTGGGGACAGGGAATTCACCCCTCCACTTT. Amino acid sequence: CASSQEVGTGNSPLHF.

The chain joins TRBV14 to TRBJ2-5; D might be TRBD2 (5 bases). The CDR3 spans 16 residues. Per the germline V gene, CDR1 is SGHDN and CDR2 is FVKESK. The germline V and J ends were trimmed by 1 base and 1 base, with 13 bases remaining between them. CDR3 loop: CASSQGLAGFQETQYF. The CDR3 DNA sequence: TGTGCCAGCAGCCAAGGCCTGGCGGGCTTCCAAGAGACCCAGTACTTC.

The rearrangement uses TRBV2 and TRBJ2-6, with D perhaps matching TRBD1 (6 bases). Germline V lookup: CDR1 SNHLY, CDR2 FYNNEI. The length of the CDR3 is 17 residues. The V and J ends lost 0 bases and 1 base respectively, with 10 bases between them. Here the CDR3 reads CASSEALRGSGANVLTF. The CDR3, as DNA: TGTGCCAGCAGTGAAGCGCTTAGGGGGTCTGGGGCCAACGTCCTGACTTTC.

The chain has TRBV15 and TRBJ1-1; perhaps TRBD1 as D (5 bases). Trimming pared 1 base from V and 3 bases from J, leaving 12 bases between. Germline V lookup: CDR1 LNHNV, CDR2 YYDKDF (reference sequence). This CDR3 is built from 15 residues. CDR3 region: CATSRGLGADTEAFF. The DNA of the CDR3 is TGTGCCACCAGCAGAGGCCTCGGGGCGGACACTGAAGCTTTCTTT.

The V gene is TRBV4-1, the J gene TRBJ2-2, with TRBD1 matching 9 bases. The CDR3 sequence is 16 residues long. CDR1 MGHRA and CDR2 YSYEKL come from the germline V gene. V trimming: 1 base; J trimming: 4 bases; junction bases outside the gene matches: 4. The CDR3 here is CASSQGQGVITGELFF. CDR3 coding DNA: TGCGCCAGCAGCCAAGGACAGGGGGTTATCACCGGGGAGCTGTTTTTT.

This clone appeared a single time. The rearrangement joins TRBV13 to TRBJ2-2, with 12 bases that match TRBD1. Looked up from germline, CDR1 is PRHDT and CDR2 is FYEKMQ (reference sequence). The CDR3 is 16 residues long. V was pared by 5 bases and J by 4 bases, with 5 bases of the junction left unmatched. In nucleotides, the CDR3 is TGTGCCAGCAGCGCGGGACAGGGGGCGATCACCGGGGAGCTGTTTTTT. Its translation: CASSAGQGAITGELFF.